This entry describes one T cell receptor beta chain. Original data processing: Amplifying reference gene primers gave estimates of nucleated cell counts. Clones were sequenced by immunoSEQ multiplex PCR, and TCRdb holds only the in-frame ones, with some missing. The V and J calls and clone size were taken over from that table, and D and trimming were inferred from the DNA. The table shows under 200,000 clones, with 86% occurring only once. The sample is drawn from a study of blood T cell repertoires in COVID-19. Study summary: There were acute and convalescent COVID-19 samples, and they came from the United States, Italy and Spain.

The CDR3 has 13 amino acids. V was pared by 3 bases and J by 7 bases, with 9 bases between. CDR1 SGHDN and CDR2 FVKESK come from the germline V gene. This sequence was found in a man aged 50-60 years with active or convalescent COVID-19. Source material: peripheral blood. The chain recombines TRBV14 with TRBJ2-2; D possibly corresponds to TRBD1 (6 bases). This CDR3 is CASSQQGFGELFF. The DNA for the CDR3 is TGTGCCAGCAGCCAGCAGGGGTTCGGGGAGCTGTTTTTT. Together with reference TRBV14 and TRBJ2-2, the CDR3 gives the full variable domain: EAGVTQFPSHSVIEKGQTVTLRCDPISGHDNLYWYRRVMGKEIKFLLHFVKESKQDESGMPNNRFLAERTGGTYSTLKVQPAELEDSGVYFCASSQQGFGELFFGEGSRLTVL.